These 13 T cell receptor beta chains share one sample of origin, sequenced in a study of T cell responses to AZD1222 COVID-19 vaccine. The protocol was immunoSEQ multiplex PCR, while the TCRdb copy is restricted to in-frame clones and leaves out a portion. The table shows roughly 150,000 clones, with around 88% occurring only once. Sequenced here: peripheral blood, sampled on day 0 of AZD1222 vaccination. Receptor source: an adult in good health.

This clone was observed a handful of times. The chain uses TRBV12-3 or TRBV12-4 and TRBJ2-2; D not certain. The CDR3 consists of 13 residues. Trimming removed 2 bases at V and 3 bases at J, with 4 bases between. The CDR3 DNA is TGTGCCAGCAGTTTACAGTACACCGGGGAGCTGTTTTTT. Residues: CASSLQYTGELFF.

This chain uses TRBV6-1 with TRBJ2-3, with 7 bases aligning to TRBD1. The CDR3 is made up of 14 amino acids. The V gene end was trimmed by 2 bases and the J gene end by 4 bases; junction bases not matched to a gene: 3. The V gene's germline CDR1 is MNHNS and CDR2 SASEGT. In DNA, the CDR3 is TGTGCCAGCAGTGAATTGACAGGGCCAGATACGCAGTATTTT. This encodes CASSELTGPDTQYF.

This chain joins TRBV6-5 and TRBJ2-1; D is possibly TRBD2 (6 bases). The CDR3 has 14 residues. Germline assignment: CDR1 MNHEY and CDR2 SVGAGI. V lost 6 bases and J 5 bases, leaving 14 bases between the germline ends. CDR3 DNA sequence: TGTGCCAGCAGGGCCTGGACTATACACAATGAGCAGTTCTTC. Amino acids: CASRAWTIHNEQFF.

The chain joins TRBV5-4 to TRBJ2-4; either TRBD1 or TRBD2 may fit D (5 bases each). V was pared by 4 bases and J by 2 bases, with 16 bases between. The CDR3 totals 16 residues. Germline loops: CDR1 SGHNT, CDR2 YYREEE (reference sequence). The CDR3 DNA reads TGTGCCAGCAGCACGGTAGACCGGGGACCCAAAAACATTCAGTACTTC. As protein: CASSTVDRGPKNIQYF. Combining the CDR3 with reference TRBV5-4 and TRBJ2-4 gives the whole variable domain ETGVTQSPTHLIKTRGQQVTLRCSSQSGHNTVSWYQQALGQGPQFIFQYYREEENGRGNFPPRFSGLQFPNYSSELNVNALELDDSALYLCASSTVDRGPKNIQYFGAGTRLSVL.

This rearrangement joins TRBV1 to TRBJ2-5; the DNA was not compared with TRBD2, the D call given in the table. TRBV1 is marked as a pseudogene. The CDR3 extends over 14 amino acids. This CDR3 reads CTSRTKLRQETQYF. Here the CDR3 DNA reads TGCACCAGCAGGACTAAACTGCGGCAAGAGACCCAGTACTTC.

This chain joins TRBV24-1 and TRBJ2-5; a possible D gene is TRBD1 (6 bases). The CDR3 length is 15 residues. V was pared by 3 bases and J by 13 bases, with 23 bases between. Germline CDR1 KGHDR, CDR2 SFDVKD. The CDR3 sequence: CATSDRKGDRDPVYF. The CDR3 DNA reads TGTGCCACCAGTGATAGGAAGGGGGATCGGGACCCAGTGTACTTC.

The chain is built from TRBV7-2 and TRBJ1-1, with D uncertain. Trimming cost V 4 bases and J 6 bases, with 6 bases left between them. CDR1 is SGHTA and CDR2 is FQGNSA in the germline V gene. The CDR3 is 11 amino acids. The CDR3 DNA reads as TGTGCCAGCAGCTCCACAGCTGAAGCTTTCTTT. Translated, it gives CASSSTAEAFF.

This clone was recorded only once. The CDR3 here is CASSFDRSNYGYTF. The CDR3 DNA sequence: TGTGCCAGCAGTTTCGACAGATCTAACTATGGCTACACCTTC. This sequence joins TRBV27 and TRBJ1-2; maybe TRBD1 (5 bases). V lost 3 bases and J 0 bases, leaving 8 bases between the germline ends. The CDR3 extends over 14 amino acids. Germline values: CDR1 MNHEY, CDR2 SMNVEV (reference sequence).

The rearrangement links TRBV19 to TRBJ2-3; TRBD1 agrees at 7 bases. This CDR3 comprises 14 residues. The V gene end was trimmed by 7 bases and the J gene end by 2 bases; junction bases not matched to a gene: 6. CDR1 is LNHDA, CDR2 SQIVND, per germline (reference sequence). The CDR3 here is CASTWDSLTDTQYF. CDR3 coding DNA: TGTGCCAGTACCTGGGACAGCCTCACAGATACGCAGTATTTT.

This clone was seen a single time. This rearrangement joins TRBV7-2 to TRBJ1-1, with 8 nucleotides matching TRBD1. V lost 5 bases to trimming and J lost 5 bases; unmatched junction nucleotides: 4. Germline loops: CDR1 SGHTA, CDR2 FQGNSA. The CDR3 covers 13 residues. The CDR3 sequence is CASSATGETEAFF. The CDR3 DNA reads as TGTGCCAGCAGCGCGACAGGGGAGACTGAAGCTTTCTTT.

The genes are TRBV19 and TRBJ1-5; TRBD1 aligns across 9 bases. Germline values: CDR1 LNHDA, CDR2 SQIVND (reference sequence). The V gene end was trimmed by 3 bases and the J gene end by 6 bases; junction bases not matched to a gene: 6. CDR3 length: 15 residues. The CDR3 nucleotides are TGTGCCAGTAGTATTACAGGGGGCATGGGTCAGCCCCAGCATTTT. Translating it yields CASSITGGMGQPQHF.

The rearrangement links TRBV3-1 (or the pseudogene TRBV3-2) to TRBJ1-2; TRBD1 might be the D (5 bases). V lost 3 bases and J 8 bases, leaving 19 bases between the germline ends. The CDR3 extends over 15 amino acids. CDR1 is LGHDT and CDR2 is YNNKEL in the germline V gene (reference sequence). CDR3 nucleotide sequence: TGTGCCAGCAGCCAGTCAGAGGGGATCTCTGGGGGCTACACCTTC. Translated, it gives CASSQSEGISGGYTF.

The J gene is TRBJ1-1, the V gene TRBV7-9; D is possibly TRBD1 (6 bases). V lost 7 bases and J lost 4, with 19 bases in between. Germline CDR1 is SEHNR and CDR2 is FQNEAQ (reference sequence). This CDR3 is 15 amino acids long. The CDR3 reads CASNRDVGSSTEAFF. DNA for the CDR3: TGTGCCAGCAACAGGGACGTGGGGTCAAGCACTGAAGCTTTCTTT.